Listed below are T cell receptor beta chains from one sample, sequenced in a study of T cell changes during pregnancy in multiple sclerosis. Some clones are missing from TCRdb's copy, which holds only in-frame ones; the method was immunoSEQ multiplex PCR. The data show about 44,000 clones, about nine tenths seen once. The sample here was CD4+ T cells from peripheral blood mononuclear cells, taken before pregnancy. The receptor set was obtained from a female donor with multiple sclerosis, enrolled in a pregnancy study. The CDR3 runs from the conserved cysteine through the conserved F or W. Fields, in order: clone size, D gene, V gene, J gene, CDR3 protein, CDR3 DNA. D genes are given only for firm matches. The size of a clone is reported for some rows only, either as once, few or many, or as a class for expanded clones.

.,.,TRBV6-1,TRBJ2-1,CASSDTQGFGGNEQFF,TGTGCCAGCAGTGACACACAGGGCTTTGGTGGAAATGAGCAGTTCTTC
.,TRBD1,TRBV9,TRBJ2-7,CASSVSAGTASYEQYF,TGTGCCAGCAGCGTTAGCGCCGGGACAGCTTCCTACGAGCAGTACTTC
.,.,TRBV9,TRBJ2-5,CASSVSGQETQYF,TGTGCCAGCAGCGTAAGCGGACAAGAGACCCAGTACTTC
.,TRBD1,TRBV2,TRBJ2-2,CASSEGTGRTGELFF,TGTGCCAGCAGTGAGGGGACAGGACGCACCGGGGAGCTGTTTTTT
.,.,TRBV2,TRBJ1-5,CASSLGPTGTLAQHF,TGTGCCAGCAGCTTAGGACCTACAGGGACGCTGGCCCAGCATTTT
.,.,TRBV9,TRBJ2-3,CASSVGPFTDTQYF,TGTGCCAGCAGCGTAGGTCCGTTCACAGATACGCAGTATTTT
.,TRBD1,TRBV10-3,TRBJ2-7,CAISPGQGYSYEQYF,TGTGCCATCAGCCCGGGACAGGGGTACTCCTACGAGCAGTACTTC
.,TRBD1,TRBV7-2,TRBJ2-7,CASSRRGQGYEQYF,TGTGCCAGCAGCCGCCGGGGACAGGGGTACGAGCAGTACTTC
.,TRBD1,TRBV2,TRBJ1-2,CASSTGVYGYTF,TGTGCCAGTAGTACAGGGGTCTATGGCTACACCTTC
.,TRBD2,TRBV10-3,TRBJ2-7,CAIALSSGSYEQYF,TGTGCCATCGCCCTCTCTAGCGGCTCCTACGAGCAGTACTTC
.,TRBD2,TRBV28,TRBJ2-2,CASGTSRKATYTGELFF,TGTGCCAGCGGGACTAGCAGGAAGGCGACATACACCGGGGAGCTGTTTTTT
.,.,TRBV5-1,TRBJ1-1,CASSLGGRATEAFF,TGCGCCAGCAGCTTGGGAGGCAGGGCGACTGAAGCTTTCTTT
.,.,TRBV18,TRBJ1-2,CASSLKGSGYGYTF,TGTGCCAGCTCACTAAAGGGGTCAGGCTATGGCTACACCTTC
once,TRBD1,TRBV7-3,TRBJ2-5,CASSSARTGWETQYF,TGTGCCAGCAGCTCCGCCAGGACAGGGTGGGAGACCCAGTACTTC
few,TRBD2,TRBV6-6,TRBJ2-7,CASRLSGMVYF,TGTGCCAGCAGGCTAAGCGGGATGGTGTACTTC
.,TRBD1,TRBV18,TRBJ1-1,CASSRQGGYTEAFF,TGTGCCAGCTCACGACAGGGGGGGTACACTGAAGCTTTCTTT
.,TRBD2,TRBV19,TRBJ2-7,CASSISGKSYYEQYF,TGTGCCAGTAGTATTAGCGGGAAGAGTTACTACGAGCAGTACTTC
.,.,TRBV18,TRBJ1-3,CASSPPRNSGNTIYF,TGTGCCAGCTCACCACCGCGAAACTCTGGAAACACCATATATTTT